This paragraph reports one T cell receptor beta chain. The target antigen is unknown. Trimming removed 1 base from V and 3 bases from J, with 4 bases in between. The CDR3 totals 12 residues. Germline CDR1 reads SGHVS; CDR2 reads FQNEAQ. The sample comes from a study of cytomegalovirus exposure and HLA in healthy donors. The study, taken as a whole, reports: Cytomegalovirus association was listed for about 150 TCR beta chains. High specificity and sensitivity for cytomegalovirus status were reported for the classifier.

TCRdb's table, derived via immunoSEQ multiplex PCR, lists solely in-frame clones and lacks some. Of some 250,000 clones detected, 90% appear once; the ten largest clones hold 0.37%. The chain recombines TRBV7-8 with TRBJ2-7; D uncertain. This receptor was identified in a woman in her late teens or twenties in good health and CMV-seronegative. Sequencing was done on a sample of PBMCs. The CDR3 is CASSLEDYEQYV. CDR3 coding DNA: TGTGCCAGCAGCTTAGAGGACTACGAGCAGTACGTC.